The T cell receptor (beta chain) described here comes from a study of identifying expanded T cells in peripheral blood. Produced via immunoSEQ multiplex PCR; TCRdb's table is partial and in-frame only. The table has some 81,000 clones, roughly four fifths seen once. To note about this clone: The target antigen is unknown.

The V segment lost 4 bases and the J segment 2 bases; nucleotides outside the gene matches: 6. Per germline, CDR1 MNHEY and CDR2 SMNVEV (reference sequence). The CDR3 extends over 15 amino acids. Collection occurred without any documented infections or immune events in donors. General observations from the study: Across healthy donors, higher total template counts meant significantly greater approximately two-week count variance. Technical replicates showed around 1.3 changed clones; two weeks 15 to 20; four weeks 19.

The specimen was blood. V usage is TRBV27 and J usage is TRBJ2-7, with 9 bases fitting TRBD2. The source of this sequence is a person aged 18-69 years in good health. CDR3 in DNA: TGTGCCAGCAGTTCTCGGACTAGCGCCACCTACGAGCAGTACTTC. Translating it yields CASSSRTSATYEQYF.